These T cell receptor beta chains were read from a single sample in a study of metastatic and nonmetastatic thyroid tumors. TCRdb recomputed clones from the PCR reads via MiXCR. Of under 45,000 clones listed, about 20% are singletons. Sample: tumor tissue. These receptors were obtained from a female donor with papillary thyroid cancer or a benign thyroid nodule (not recorded which). Some clones in this sample may be carry-over from other donors' samples. Each CDR3 is given with its conserved first and last residue. Each record gives: clone size, V gene, D gene, J gene, CDR3 protein, CDR3 DNA. A D gene is named only where the DNA matches it firmly. The size of a clone is reported for some rows only, either as once, few or many, or as a class for expanded clones.

abundance: many
v_gene: TRBV2
d_gene: -
j_gene: TRBJ1-2
CDR3aa: CASRKNRESGYTF
CDR3nt: TGTGCCAGTAGAAAAAACAGGGAATCTGGCTACACCTTC

abundance: -
v_gene: TRBV7-8
d_gene: -
j_gene: TRBJ1-2
CDR3aa: CASSLLQWLYGYTF
CDR3nt: TGTGCCAGCAGCTTATTACAGTGGCTCTATGGCTACACCTTC

abundance: -
v_gene: TRBV7-2
d_gene: TRBD2
j_gene: TRBJ2-7
CDR3aa: CASSLKREISNEQYF
CDR3nt: TGTGCCAGCAGCTTAAAGCGGGAGATCAGCAACGAGCAGTACTTC

abundance: few
v_gene: TRBV28
d_gene: TRBD2
j_gene: TRBJ2-1
CDR3aa: CASSLVTSERQSF
CDR3nt: TGTGCCAGCAGTTTAGTGACTAGCGAAAGGCAGTCCTTC

abundance: many
v_gene: TRBV5-1
d_gene: TRBD1
j_gene: TRBJ2-3
CDR3aa: CASSFRGTGADTQYF
CDR3nt: TGCGCCAGCAGCTTTAGAGGGACAGGGGCAGATACGCAGTATTTT

abundance: -
v_gene: TRBV19
d_gene: -
j_gene: TRBJ1-5
CDR3aa: CASSGYVRFINQPQHF
CDR3nt: TGTGCCAGTAGCGGCTACGTGAGGTTTATCAATCAGCCCCAGCATTTT

abundance: -
v_gene: TRBV7-2
d_gene: TRBD2
j_gene: TRBJ2-3
CDR3aa: CASSLAGLTSDTQYF
CDR3nt: TGTGCCAGCAGCTTAGCGGGACTAACTTCAGATACGCAGTATTTT

abundance: many
v_gene: TRBV20-1
d_gene: -
j_gene: TRBJ2-7
CDR3aa: CSARENSAVSYEQYF
CDR3nt: TGCAGTGCTAGAGAGAACTCAGCGGTCTCCTACGAGCAGTACTTC

abundance: -
v_gene: TRBV6-1
d_gene: TRBD2
j_gene: TRBJ2-1
CDR3aa: CGSSSQDPGTSSEQFF
CDR3nt: TGTGGCAGCAGCTCCCAAGACCCCGGGACTAGTAGTGAGCAGTTCTTC

abundance: medium-sized
v_gene: TRBV7-8
d_gene: TRBD1
j_gene: TRBJ1-6
CDR3aa: CASSSNRDRPLHF
CDR3nt: TGTGCCAGCAGCTCGAACCGGGACAGGCCCCTCCACTTT

abundance: -
v_gene: TRBV13
d_gene: -
j_gene: TRBJ2-7
CDR3aa: CASSLISGRYEQYF
CDR3nt: TGTGCCAGCAGCTTAATTTCGGGACGCTACGAGCAGTACTTC

abundance: many
v_gene: TRBV2
d_gene: TRBD2
j_gene: TRBJ2-1
CDR3aa: CASRGTRSIYNEQFF
CDR3nt: TGTGCCAGCAGGGGGACTAGGAGTATATACAATGAGCAGTTCTTC

abundance: -
v_gene: TRBV5-1
d_gene: -
j_gene: TRBJ1-1
CDR3aa: CASSLDPGGPESFF
CDR3nt: TGCGCCAGCAGCTTGGATCCTGGGGGCCCTGAATCTTTCTTT

abundance: -
v_gene: TRBV28
d_gene: TRBD2
j_gene: TRBJ2-2
CDR3aa: CAAVGTSGSVELFF
CDR3nt: TGTGCCGCCGTGGGGACTAGCGGGAGCGTTGAGCTGTTTTTT

abundance: -
v_gene: TRBV7-6
d_gene: -
j_gene: TRBJ2-3
CDR3aa: CASSLGYIGADTQYF
CDR3nt: TGTGCCAGCAGCTTAGGTTATATTGGGGCAGATACGCAGTATTTT

abundance: -
v_gene: TRBV11-3
d_gene: -
j_gene: TRBJ2-3
CDR3aa: CASSFLSGSTDTQYF
CDR3nt: TGTGCCAGCAGCTTTCTCAGCGGGAGCACAGATACGCAGTATTTT

abundance: -
v_gene: TRBV3-1
d_gene: -
j_gene: TRBJ2-7
CDR3aa: CASSQDINYEQYF
CDR3nt: TGTGCCAGCAGCCAAGATATTAACTACGAGCAGTACTTC

abundance: few
v_gene: TRBV6-2/TRBV6-3
d_gene: -
j_gene: TRBJ2-7
CDR3aa: CASSFALSGEQYF
CDR3nt: TGTGCCAGCAGCTTCGCACTATCGGGCGAGCAGTACTTC

abundance: many
v_gene: TRBV5-1
d_gene: -
j_gene: TRBJ2-6
CDR3aa: CASSPLIPGSGANVLTF
CDR3nt: TGCGCCAGCAGCCCGTTAATTCCGGGCTCTGGGGCCAACGTCCTGACTTTC

abundance: many
v_gene: TRBV15
d_gene: -
j_gene: TRBJ2-3
CDR3aa: CATGNWDTQYF
CDR3nt: TGTGCCACGGGTAACTGGGATACGCAGTATTTT

abundance: many
v_gene: TRBV18
d_gene: TRBD2
j_gene: TRBJ2-1
CDR3aa: CASSLTKGGGYNEQFF
CDR3nt: TGTGCCAGCTCACTGACTAAGGGCGGGGGTTACAATGAGCAGTTCTTC

abundance: many
v_gene: TRBV5-6
d_gene: -
j_gene: TRBJ2-1
CDR3aa: CASSLGGGSYNEQFF
CDR3nt: TGTGCCAGCAGCTTGGGAGGGGGCTCCTACAATGAGCAGTTCTTC

abundance: many
v_gene: TRBV9
d_gene: -
j_gene: TRBJ2-3
CDR3aa: CASSVGLLRAARTDTQYF
CDR3nt: TGTGCCAGCAGCGTAGGTCTACTTAGGGCCGCTAGGACAGATACGCAGTATTTT

abundance: many
v_gene: TRBV5-1
d_gene: -
j_gene: TRBJ2-3
CDR3aa: CASSLWVRSTDTQYF
CDR3nt: TGCGCCAGCAGCTTGTGGGTTAGGAGCACAGATACGCAGTATTTT

abundance: medium-sized
v_gene: TRBV6-1
d_gene: TRBD2
j_gene: TRBJ2-7
CDR3aa: CASSRRREGIGEQYF
CDR3nt: TGTGCCAGCAGCCGGAGGAGGGAGGGGATTGGCGAGCAGTACTTC

abundance: -
v_gene: TRBV6-1
d_gene: TRBD2
j_gene: TRBJ2-5
CDR3aa: CASSAWTSGGPMKETQYF
CDR3nt: TGTGCCAGCAGTGCCTGGACTAGCGGGGGACCCATGAAAGAGACCCAGTACTTC

abundance: many
v_gene: TRBV5-1
d_gene: TRBD1
j_gene: TRBJ1-2
CDR3aa: CASSLGWTGAAYDYGYTF
CDR3nt: TGCGCCAGCAGCTTGGGCTGGACAGGGGCCGCGTATGACTATGGCTACACCTTC

abundance: -
v_gene: TRBV4-1
d_gene: -
j_gene: TRBJ1-4
CDR3aa: CASSQDGPGSNEKLFF
CDR3nt: TGCGCCAGCAGCCAAGATGGTCCTGGGAGTAATGAAAAACTGTTTTTT

abundance: many
v_gene: TRBV20-1
d_gene: TRBD1
j_gene: TRBJ1-2
CDR3aa: CSARDPGTGYTF
CDR3nt: TGCAGTGCTAGAGATCCCGGGACAGGGTACACCTTC

abundance: many
v_gene: TRBV4-1
d_gene: -
j_gene: TRBJ1-5
CDR3aa: CASSQGGNQPQHF
CDR3nt: TGCGCCAGCAGCCAAGGGGGGAATCAGCCCCAGCATTTT

abundance: few
v_gene: TRBV19
d_gene: -
j_gene: TRBJ1-2
CDR3aa: CASSRARVSGYTF
CDR3nt: TGTGCCAGTAGTAGGGCCAGGGTCTCTGGCTACACCTTC

abundance: many
v_gene: TRBV19
d_gene: -
j_gene: TRBJ1-5
CDR3aa: CASSVREQNQPQHF
CDR3nt: TGTGCCAGTAGTGTCCGGGAGCAGAATCAGCCCCAGCATTTT

abundance: few
v_gene: TRBV15
d_gene: -
j_gene: TRBJ2-7
CDR3aa: CATSRAGRTYEQYF
CDR3nt: TGTGCCACCAGCAGAGCCGGGCGGACCTACGAGCAGTACTTC

abundance: many
v_gene: TRBV9
d_gene: TRBD2
j_gene: TRBJ2-7
CDR3aa: CASSGSGTLDVQYF
CDR3nt: TGTGCCAGCAGCGGTAGCGGGACCCTCGACGTGCAGTACTTC

abundance: many
v_gene: TRBV20-1
d_gene: -
j_gene: TRBJ2-1
CDR3aa: CSAMGGLLQVRISHNEQFF
CDR3nt: TGCAGTGCCATGGGGGGGCTTTTACAGGTCCGGATCTCCCACAATGAGCAGTTCTTC

abundance: many
v_gene: TRBV30
d_gene: -
j_gene: TRBJ1-1
CDR3aa: CAWKPGTLTEAFF
CDR3nt: TGTGCCTGGAAACCTGGGACCCTCACTGAAGCTTTCTTT

abundance: many
v_gene: TRBV7-9
d_gene: -
j_gene: TRBJ1-6
CDR3aa: CASSFSSYNSPLHF
CDR3nt: TGTGCCAGCAGCTTTAGCTCCTATAATTCACCCCTCCACTTT

abundance: many
v_gene: TRBV7-6
d_gene: -
j_gene: TRBJ2-3
CDR3aa: CASSLRPRGTSTDTQYF
CDR3nt: TGTGCCAGCAGCTTGAGGCCTCGGGGTACTAGCACAGATACGCAGTATTTT

abundance: medium-sized
v_gene: TRBV6-2/TRBV6-3
d_gene: -
j_gene: TRBJ2-3
CDR3aa: CASRDRHNTDTQYF
CDR3nt: TGTGCCAGCAGGGACAGACACAACACAGATACGCAGTATTTT

abundance: medium-sized
v_gene: TRBV6-1
d_gene: TRBD1
j_gene: TRBJ1-4
CDR3aa: CASSFPRGINEKLFF
CDR3nt: TGTGCCAGCAGTTTCCCCAGGGGGATTAATGAAAAACTGTTTTTT

abundance: -
v_gene: TRBV11-2
d_gene: -
j_gene: TRBJ1-1
CDR3aa: CASRLGMNTEAFF
CDR3nt: TGTGCCAGCAGATTAGGTATGAACACTGAAGCTTTCTTT

abundance: many
v_gene: TRBV7-9
d_gene: -
j_gene: TRBJ1-1
CDR3aa: CASSLWAGLNTEAFF
CDR3nt: TGTGCCAGCAGCTTATGGGCAGGGTTGAACACTGAAGCTTTCTTT

abundance: many
v_gene: TRBV28
d_gene: TRBD2
j_gene: TRBJ2-1
CDR3aa: CASSLGTSERQFF
CDR3nt: TGTGCCAGCAGTTTAGGGACTAGCGAAAGGCAGTTCTTC

abundance: -
v_gene: TRBV7-2
d_gene: TRBD1
j_gene: TRBJ1-5
CDR3aa: CASIFLTGRNQPQHF
CDR3nt: TGTGCCAGCATCTTTTTGACAGGGCGTAATCAGCCCCAGCATTTT

abundance: many
v_gene: TRBV30
d_gene: -
j_gene: TRBJ1-3
CDR3aa: CAWSPDSSSGNTIYF
CDR3nt: TGTGCCTGGAGCCCGGACAGTTCTTCTGGAAACACCATATATTTT

abundance: many
v_gene: TRBV7-2
d_gene: -
j_gene: TRBJ1-2
CDR3aa: CASSPPGPPSRGYTF
CDR3nt: TGTGCCAGCAGCCCCCCTGGGCCGCCTTCCCGTGGCTACACCTTC